These T cell receptor beta chains were read from a single sample in a study of graft-versus-host responses after intestinal transplantation. Measured with immunoSEQ multiplex PCR; TCRdb has only the in-frame clones, and not every one. The sample yields about 86,000 clones, 80% to 85% seen once. No antigen has been assigned to these receptors. This material consisted of unstimulated CD8+ T cells sorted from spleen or lymph node cells, taken before intestinal transplant. The receptor source for this set is a human donor who received an intestinal transplant. Both conserved end residues are part of each CDR3. Fields, in order: J gene, CDR3 length, clone size, D gene, V gene, CDR3 DNA, CDR3 protein. The D gene is left open where the match is weak. A clone size is listed for some rows: how often the clone was seen (once, few, many), or a class if it is expanded.

J gene: TRBJ2-7
CDR3 length: 13
clone size: once
D gene: TRBD2
V gene: TRBV11-2
CDR3 DNA: TGTGCCAGCAGCGCGACGGGAGGCTACGAGCAGTACTTC
CDR3 protein: CASSATGGYEQYF

J gene: TRBJ1-1
CDR3 length: 12
clone size: -
D gene: -
V gene: TRBV19
CDR3 DNA: TGTGCCAGTAGTATCGGGAACACTGAAGCTTTCTTT
CDR3 protein: CASSIGNTEAFF

J gene: TRBJ2-7
CDR3 length: 14
clone size: -
D gene: TRBD1
V gene: TRBV25-1
CDR3 DNA: TGTGCCAGCAGTGAGACAGGGGAGGTCGACGAGCAGTACTTC
CDR3 protein: CASSETGEVDEQYF

J gene: TRBJ2-3
CDR3 length: 16
clone size: -
D gene: -
V gene: TRBV28
CDR3 DNA: TGTGCCAGCAGTCCTACACATCGGGGGTACACAGATACGCAGTATTTT
CDR3 protein: CASSPTHRGYTDTQYF

J gene: TRBJ1-2
CDR3 length: 14
clone size: -
D gene: -
V gene: TRBV5-5
CDR3 DNA: TGTGCCAGCAGCTTCGGATCAGGGTTCTATGGCTACACCTTC
CDR3 protein: CASSFGSGFYGYTF

J gene: TRBJ2-1
CDR3 length: 16
clone size: -
D gene: TRBD1
V gene: TRBV6-6
CDR3 DNA: TGTGCCAGCAGTTACTCAAAGAACAGGGGCGGAGATGAGCAGTTCTTC
CDR3 protein: CASSYSKNRGGDEQFF

J gene: TRBJ2-7
CDR3 length: 15
clone size: -
D gene: TRBD2
V gene: TRBV4-3
CDR3 DNA: TGCGCCAGCAGCCCACCGGGACTAGCGGGGTACGAGCAGTACTTC
CDR3 protein: CASSPPGLAGYEQYF

J gene: TRBJ2-3
CDR3 length: 17
clone size: -
D gene: TRBD2
V gene: TRBV10-3
CDR3 DNA: TGTGCCATCAGTGGGTATGGACTAGCGGGGGAAACAGATACGCAGTATTTT
CDR3 protein: CAISGYGLAGETDTQYF

J gene: TRBJ1-3
CDR3 length: 18
clone size: few
D gene: -
V gene: TRBV2
CDR3 DNA: TGTGCCAGCAGTGAAGGATCGTGGGTATCGTTGCAGAGAAACACCATATATTTT
CDR3 protein: CASSEGSWVSLQRNTIYF

J gene: TRBJ2-5
CDR3 length: 13
clone size: -
D gene: -
V gene: TRBV5-1
CDR3 DNA: TGCGCCAGCCTTCGGTTGGGCCAAGAGACCCAGTACTTC
CDR3 protein: CASLRLGQETQYF

J gene: TRBJ1-1
CDR3 length: 14
clone size: -
D gene: -
V gene: TRBV25-1
CDR3 DNA: TGTGCCAGCAGTGGGAATTGGTTGGGCCGCGGGGCTTTCTTT
CDR3 protein: CASSGNWLGRGAFF

J gene: TRBJ2-5
CDR3 length: 17
clone size: -
D gene: TRBD2
V gene: TRBV5-6
CDR3 DNA: TGTGCCAGCAGCTTGGGTCTAGCGGGGGGAGGTAGAGAGACCCAGTACTTC
CDR3 protein: CASSLGLAGGGRETQYF

J gene: TRBJ2-3
CDR3 length: 14
clone size: few
D gene: -
V gene: TRBV27
CDR3 DNA: TGTGCCAGAAACTCGAGGGGCCAGACAGATACGCAGTATTTT
CDR3 protein: CARNSRGQTDTQYF

J gene: TRBJ2-3
CDR3 length: 14
clone size: -
D gene: -
V gene: TRBV6-5
CDR3 DNA: TGTGCCAGCAGTGAAAGTCCAAGGGCCAATACGCAGTATTTT
CDR3 protein: CASSESPRANTQYF

J gene: TRBJ2-7
CDR3 length: 14
clone size: once
D gene: -
V gene: TRBV6-6
CDR3 DNA: TGTGCCAGCACACCAGGGAGAGGGGGCTACGAGCAGTACTTC
CDR3 protein: CASTPGRGGYEQYF

J gene: TRBJ2-5
CDR3 length: 14
clone size: -
D gene: -
V gene: TRBV6-1
CDR3 DNA: TGTGCCAGCAGGTACGGGGTCATCGCGGAGACCCAGTACTTC
CDR3 protein: CASRYGVIAETQYF

J gene: TRBJ2-3
CDR3 length: 17
clone size: -
D gene: TRBD2
V gene: TRBV7-9
CDR3 DNA: TGTGCCAGCAGCTTAGGGGCTAGCGGGGGGCGGGTAGATACGCAGTATTTT
CDR3 protein: CASSLGASGGRVDTQYF

J gene: TRBJ1-5
CDR3 length: 13
clone size: -
D gene: -
V gene: TRBV6-5
CDR3 DNA: TGTGCCAGCAGTTCATATAGCAATCAGCCCCAGCATTTT
CDR3 protein: CASSSYSNQPQHF

J gene: TRBJ1-6
CDR3 length: 14
clone size: -
D gene: -
V gene: TRBV6-5
CDR3 DNA: TGTGCCAGCAGTCCCGAGAGGGATAGTTCACCCCTCCACTTT
CDR3 protein: CASSPERDSSPLHF

J gene: TRBJ2-7
CDR3 length: 14
clone size: few
D gene: TRBD1
V gene: TRBV2
CDR3 DNA: TGTGCCAGCAGTGAGGGGACAGGGGACTACGAGCAGTACTTC
CDR3 protein: CASSEGTGDYEQYF

J gene: TRBJ1-4
CDR3 length: 14
clone size: -
D gene: -
V gene: TRBV27
CDR3 DNA: TGTGCCAGCAAGCTTGCCGGAGTCCATGAAAAACTGTTTTTT
CDR3 protein: CASKLAGVHEKLFF

J gene: TRBJ2-3
CDR3 length: 13
clone size: -
D gene: -
V gene: TRBV2
CDR3 DNA: TGTGCCAGCAGGCCTCGCGGTTGGGATACGCAGTATTTT
CDR3 protein: CASRPRGWDTQYF

J gene: TRBJ1-2
CDR3 length: 17
clone size: once
D gene: TRBD1
V gene: TRBV19
CDR3 DNA: TGTGCCAGTAGTACCTACCTGTCCCGGGACAGGGCCCAAGGCTACACCTTC
CDR3 protein: CASSTYLSRDRAQGYTF

J gene: TRBJ1-2
CDR3 length: 15
clone size: -
D gene: -
V gene: TRBV13
CDR3 DNA: TGTGCCAGCAGCTTACAGGGGTCCCTCTTCTATGGCTACACCTTC
CDR3 protein: CASSLQGSLFYGYTF

J gene: TRBJ2-7
CDR3 length: 14
clone size: -
D gene: -
V gene: TRBV19
CDR3 DNA: TGTGCCAGTAGTCCAGGGACGGGTTCCTACGAGCAGTACTTC
CDR3 protein: CASSPGTGSYEQYF

J gene: TRBJ2-5
CDR3 length: 16
clone size: once
D gene: -
V gene: TRBV7-8
CDR3 DNA: TGTGCCAGCAGCTTCAATATAGGGGACCTAGAAGGGACCCAGTACTTC
CDR3 protein: CASSFNIGDLEGTQYF

J gene: TRBJ2-5
CDR3 length: 16
clone size: few
D gene: TRBD2
V gene: TRBV2
CDR3 DNA: TGTGCCAGCAGGGATTGGGAACTAGCGGGAGGAGAGACCCAGTACTTC
CDR3 protein: CASRDWELAGGETQYF

J gene: TRBJ2-7
CDR3 length: 17
clone size: -
D gene: TRBD2
V gene: TRBV13
CDR3 DNA: TGTGCCAGCAGCTCATCGCTGGGACTAGCGGGACAGAACGAGCAGTACTTC
CDR3 protein: CASSSSLGLAGQNEQYF

J gene: TRBJ2-1
CDR3 length: 16
clone size: -
D gene: TRBD2
V gene: TRBV28
CDR3 DNA: TGTGCCAGCAGTCTCCTTCCGGGAGGAATCGTCAATGAGCAGTTCTTC
CDR3 protein: CASSLLPGGIVNEQFF

J gene: TRBJ2-7
CDR3 length: 14
clone size: -
D gene: TRBD2
V gene: TRBV6-6
CDR3 DNA: TGTGCCAGTACTAGCGGGAGGAGCTCCTACGAGCAGTACTTC
CDR3 protein: CASTSGRSSYEQYF

J gene: TRBJ2-7
CDR3 length: 19
clone size: -
D gene: TRBD2
V gene: TRBV5-1
CDR3 DNA: TGCGCCAGCAGCTTGCTCGGGGGGGACGGGAGGGCTGGGACCTACGAGCAGTACTTC
CDR3 protein: CASSLLGGDGRAGTYEQYF

J gene: TRBJ2-1
CDR3 length: 17
clone size: -
D gene: TRBD1
V gene: TRBV7-9
CDR3 DNA: TGTGCCAGCAGCTCTGGGACAGGGGCCCGCCCCTACAATGAGCAGTTCTTC
CDR3 protein: CASSSGTGARPYNEQFF

J gene: TRBJ1-5
CDR3 length: 15
clone size: -
D gene: TRBD1
V gene: TRBV7-9
CDR3 DNA: TGTGCCAGCAGCTTAGGGCAGGGGGGGGATCAGCCCCAGCATTTT
CDR3 protein: CASSLGQGGDQPQHF

J gene: TRBJ2-2
CDR3 length: 13
clone size: -
D gene: -
V gene: TRBV4-1
CDR3 DNA: TGCGCCAGCAGCCAGGGAACAGGGTGGGAGCTGTTTTTT
CDR3 protein: CASSQGTGWELFF

J gene: TRBJ2-5
CDR3 length: 15
clone size: once
D gene: TRBD1
V gene: TRBV28
CDR3 DNA: TGTGCCAGCAGTATCCTCGGGACACAGGGGGAGACCCAGTACTTC
CDR3 protein: CASSILGTQGETQYF

J gene: TRBJ1-3
CDR3 length: 17
clone size: -
D gene: TRBD1
V gene: TRBV7-8
CDR3 DNA: TGTGCCAGCAGCTTATTTGGGCAGGGGGCTCCTGGAAACACCATATATTTT
CDR3 protein: CASSLFGQGAPGNTIYF

J gene: TRBJ2-2
CDR3 length: 15
clone size: -
D gene: -
V gene: TRBV18
CDR3 DNA: TGTGCCAGCTCACTTCTCGGGCAGGGGTTCGGGGAGCTGTTTTTT
CDR3 protein: CASSLLGQGFGELFF

J gene: TRBJ2-5
CDR3 length: 12
clone size: -
D gene: -
V gene: TRBV10-2
CDR3 DNA: TGCGCCAGCAGGGGGCCCCAAGAGACCCAGTACTTC
CDR3 protein: CASRGPQETQYF

J gene: TRBJ1-5
CDR3 length: 17
clone size: -
D gene: -
V gene: TRBV19
CDR3 DNA: TGTGCCAGTAGTATAGTCGGGGCAGGGCGAATTAATCAGCCCCAGCATTTT
CDR3 protein: CASSIVGAGRINQPQHF

J gene: TRBJ2-7
CDR3 length: 15
clone size: -
D gene: -
V gene: TRBV15
CDR3 DNA: TGTGCCACCAGCAGAGACTTCGGGACTGACTACGAGCAGTACTTC
CDR3 protein: CATSRDFGTDYEQYF

J gene: TRBJ2-7
CDR3 length: 15
clone size: -
D gene: TRBD1
V gene: TRBV19
CDR3 DNA: TGTGCCAGTAGTACCCAGGACAGGCCAGTTCACGAGCAGTACTTC
CDR3 protein: CASSTQDRPVHEQYF

J gene: TRBJ2-7
CDR3 length: 14
clone size: -
D gene: TRBD1
V gene: TRBV6-5
CDR3 DNA: TGTGCCAGCAGTTATGGGACAGGGAACTACGAGCAGTACTTC
CDR3 protein: CASSYGTGNYEQYF

J gene: TRBJ1-2
CDR3 length: 15
clone size: -
D gene: TRBD1
V gene: TRBV11-2
CDR3 DNA: TGTGCCAGCAGCCGCGGACAGGGTAAATTGGATGGCTACACCTTC
CDR3 protein: CASSRGQGKLDGYTF

J gene: TRBJ1-2
CDR3 length: 16
clone size: -
D gene: -
V gene: TRBV18
CDR3 DNA: TGTGCCAGCTCACCACCGTGGGCCGCGCAAGAATATGGCTACACCTTC
CDR3 protein: CASSPPWAAQEYGYTF

J gene: TRBJ2-2
CDR3 length: 14
clone size: once
D gene: TRBD2
V gene: TRBV4-1
CDR3 DNA: TGCGCCAGCAGCCAAGGGACTAGTCCCGGGGAGCTGTTTTTT
CDR3 protein: CASSQGTSPGELFF

J gene: TRBJ2-7
CDR3 length: 15
clone size: -
D gene: TRBD2
V gene: TRBV7-8
CDR3 DNA: TGTGCCAGCACCCCCGGGCGGGGGAACTCCTACGAGCAGTACTTC
CDR3 protein: CASTPGRGNSYEQYF

J gene: TRBJ2-1
CDR3 length: 11
clone size: -
D gene: -
V gene: TRBV28
CDR3 DNA: TGTGCCAGCAGTTATAGCGGTGAGCAGTTCTTC
CDR3 protein: CASSYSGEQFF

J gene: TRBJ2-1
CDR3 length: 14
clone size: few
D gene: TRBD1
V gene: TRBV11-2
CDR3 DNA: TGTGCCAGCAGCCCCCTCGACAGGGACAATGAGCAGTTCTTC
CDR3 protein: CASSPLDRDNEQFF

J gene: TRBJ2-1
CDR3 length: 14
clone size: -
D gene: -
V gene: TRBV7-2
CDR3 DNA: TGTGCCAGCAGCTTGTGGAGCTCCTACAATGAGCAGTTCTTC
CDR3 protein: CASSLWSSYNEQFF

J gene: TRBJ1-1
CDR3 length: 14
clone size: -
D gene: -
V gene: TRBV13
CDR3 DNA: TGTGCCAGCAGCTTAGGAGGGTACGGCACTGAAGCTTTCTTT
CDR3 protein: CASSLGGYGTEAFF

J gene: TRBJ1-1
CDR3 length: 13
clone size: -
D gene: -
V gene: TRBV19
CDR3 DNA: TGTGCCAGTAGTATGATTACTTACACTGAAGCTTTCTTT
CDR3 protein: CASSMITYTEAFF

J gene: TRBJ1-5
CDR3 length: 14
clone size: -
D gene: -
V gene: TRBV27
CDR3 DNA: TGTGCCAGCAGTTTGGCGGGGGTCAATCAGCCCCAGCATTTT
CDR3 protein: CASSLAGVNQPQHF

J gene: TRBJ1-2
CDR3 length: 16
clone size: -
D gene: TRBD1
V gene: TRBV5-6
CDR3 DNA: TGTGCCAGCAGCAGCTCAGGACAGGAGAACGTGTATGGCTACACCTTC
CDR3 protein: CASSSSGQENVYGYTF

J gene: TRBJ1-2
CDR3 length: 15
clone size: -
D gene: TRBD1
V gene: TRBV19
CDR3 DNA: TGTGCCACGAGAGCCGGGACAGGGGCTCGGGATGGCTACACCTTC
CDR3 protein: CATRAGTGARDGYTF

J gene: TRBJ1-2
CDR3 length: 13
clone size: -
D gene: -
V gene: TRBV9
CDR3 DNA: TGTGCCAGCAGCGTGGGAGGGACCTATGGCTACACCTTC
CDR3 protein: CASSVGGTYGYTF

J gene: TRBJ2-7
CDR3 length: 14
clone size: once
D gene: TRBD2
V gene: TRBV7-9
CDR3 DNA: TGTGCCAGCAGCTTAGAGGTGACTAGCAACGAGCAGTACTTC
CDR3 protein: CASSLEVTSNEQYF

J gene: TRBJ2-7
CDR3 length: 16
clone size: -
D gene: TRBD2
V gene: TRBV4-2
CDR3 DNA: TGTGCCAGCAGCCAAGGGCTGGCGGGAGGACACTACGAGCAGTACTTC
CDR3 protein: CASSQGLAGGHYEQYF

J gene: TRBJ2-5
CDR3 length: 14
clone size: -
D gene: TRBD2
V gene: TRBV5-1
CDR3 DNA: TGCGCCAGCAGCCCTCTAGCGGCGGAAGAGACCCAGTACTTC
CDR3 protein: CASSPLAAEETQYF

J gene: TRBJ2-1
CDR3 length: 19
clone size: -
D gene: TRBD2
V gene: TRBV2
CDR3 DNA: TGTGCCAGCATGGATCCGGGACTAGCGGCGACAAGCTCCTACAATGAGCAGTTCTTC
CDR3 protein: CASMDPGLAATSSYNEQFF